Detailed here is one T cell receptor beta chain. This specimen comes from a study of blood T cell repertoires in COVID-19. On the study more broadly: Italy, Spain and the United States were the sources of the convalescent and acute COVID-19 samples. PBMCs, B-cell-depleted T cells, or T cells were the source of the cDNA or gDNA that made up the material.

Germline V gene lookup returns CDR1 ENHRY and CDR2 SYGVKD. The CDR3 covers 11 residues. The V and J ends lost 10 bases and 4 bases respectively, with 8 bases between them. Authors' analysis steps: Estimation of nucleated cell counts relied on the amplification of reference gene primers. Profiled with immunoSEQ multiplex PCR; TCRdb holds only in-frame clones, not every one. V, J and clone size were drawn from that table, and D and trimming were deduced from the DNA. This table holds fewer than 250,000 clones, under 90% found once. Enrolment of Seattle patients took place during active infection, and they were followed longitudinally.

The sequencing input was peripheral blood. The sequence was collected from a man in his forties or fifties with COVID-19, enrolled during active disease. The chain has TRBV10-3 and TRBJ2-1; D gene ambiguous. The CDR3 DNA is TGTGCCACCCTACAGTACAATGAGCAGTTCTTC. Translating gives CATLQYNEQFF.